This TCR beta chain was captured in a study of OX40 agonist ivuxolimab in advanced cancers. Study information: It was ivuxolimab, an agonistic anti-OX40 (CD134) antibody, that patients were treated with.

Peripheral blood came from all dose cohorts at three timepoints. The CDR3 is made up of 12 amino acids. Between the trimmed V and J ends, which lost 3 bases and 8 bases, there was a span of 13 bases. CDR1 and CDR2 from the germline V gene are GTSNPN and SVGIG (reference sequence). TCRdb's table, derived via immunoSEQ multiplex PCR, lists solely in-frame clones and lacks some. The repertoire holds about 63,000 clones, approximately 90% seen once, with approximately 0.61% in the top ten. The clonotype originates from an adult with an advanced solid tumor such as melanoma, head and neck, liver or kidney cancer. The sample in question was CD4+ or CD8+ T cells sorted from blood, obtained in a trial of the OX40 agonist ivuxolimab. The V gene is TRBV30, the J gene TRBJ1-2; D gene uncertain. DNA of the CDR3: TGTGCCTGGAGGTATAGGGCCCTCGGCTACACCTTC. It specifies CAWRYRALGYTF.